The 28 T cell receptor beta chains reported below all come from one sample, sequenced in a study of blood T cell repertoires in COVID-19. TCRdb keeps only in-frame clones here, not all; method: immunoSEQ multiplex PCR. The profile shows 55,000 to 70,000 clones, about four fifths of them singletons. Material for sequencing was peripheral blood. These receptors all come from an elderly woman with acute or convalescent COVID-19.

V usage is TRBV11-3 and J usage is TRBJ2-2; D may be TRBD2 (5 bases). The germline V gene has CDR1 SGHNT and CDR2 YENEEA. The germline V and J ends were trimmed by 3 bases and 1 base, with 6 bases remaining between them. The CDR3 extends over 14 amino acids. CDR3: CASSFRGNTGELFF. The DNA of the CDR3 is TGTGCCAGCAGCTTCCGGGGGAACACCGGGGAGCTGTTTTTT.

This chain connects TRBV1 to TRBJ1-1; TRBD1 was called by the table and not checked on the DNA. TRBV1 is termed a pseudogene. This CDR3 comprises 11 residues. The CDR3 nucleotides are TGCACCAGCAGCCCAAGGGGGCGGCCTTTCTTT. It encodes CTSSPRGRPFF.

The chain employs TRBV25-1 and TRBJ1-6; TRBD1 is a possible D gene (5 bases). V dropped 6 bases and J dropped 10 bases, with 25 bases sitting between them. The CDR3 has 17 residues. Looked up from germline, CDR1 is MGHDK and CDR2 is SYGVNS. The CDR3 sequence: CASSTATGKHLESPLHF. CDR3 sequence (DNA): TGTGCCAGCAGCACTGCTACAGGAAAACATCTAGAGTCACCCCTCCACTTT.

CDR3 region: CASSLGQLQGYTF. DNA of the CDR3: TGTGCCAGCAGCTTGGGACAGCTCCAGGGCTACACCTTC. This sequence joins TRBV11-2 and TRBJ1-2; TRBD1 matches 7 bases. This CDR3 is built from 13 residues. CDR1 and CDR2 from the germline V gene are SGHAT and FQNNGV. Trimming took 3 bases from V and 8 from J; bases not matched to a gene: 6.

J is TRBJ1-2 and V is TRBV29-1; D unresolved. The CDR3 runs 12 residues. V lost 7 bases and J 8 bases, leaving 17 bases between the germline ends. Germline loops: CDR1 SQVTM, CDR2 ANQGSEA. The CDR3 DNA follows: TGCAGCGCCAGGTCCCCGTCACGGGGCTACACCTTC. This sequence encodes CSARSPSRGYTF.

V and J are TRBV5-1 and TRBJ1-3; D is ambiguous. Germline-derived CDR1 and CDR2 are SGHRS and YFSETQ. V lost 0 bases and J 0 bases, leaving 16 bases between the germline ends. This CDR3 is built from 18 residues. This chain's CDR3 is CASSLEVGRGISGNTIYF. The CDR3 coding sequence is TGCGCCAGCAGCTTGGAAGTCGGTCGGGGAATCTCTGGAAACACCATATATTTT.

The genes are TRBV7-6 and TRBJ1-2; unclear D gene. Germline loops: CDR1 SGHVS, CDR2 FNYEAQ. This CDR3 comprises 14 residues. With 3 bases removed from V and 2 bases from J, the gap between germline ends came to 10 bases. As DNA, the CDR3 is TGTGCCAGCAGCTTGGGCGACGACAACTATGGCTACACCTTC. Translating gives CASSLGDDNYGYTF.

This clone was seen more than once but under ten times. V gene TRBV14 combines with J gene TRBJ1-2, with D possibly TRBD1 on 6 matching bases. Trimming took off 2 bases at V and 7 bases at J, with 14 bases between the two ends. Germline CDR1 is SGHDN and CDR2 is FVKESK. CDR3 size: 14 residues. For the CDR3, the DNA is TGTGCCAGCAGCCAACAACAGGGATTGTTTGGCTACACCTTC. It codes for CASSQQQGLFGYTF.

The V gene is TRBV2, the J gene TRBJ2-2; D is perhaps TRBD1 (6 bases). This CDR3 region has 13 residues. Trimming removed 7 bases from V and 5 bases from J, with 11 bases in between. Germline-derived CDR1 and CDR2 are SNHLY and FYNNEI. This CDR3 reads CASTQGWTGELFF. In DNA, the CDR3 is TGTGCCAGCACACAGGGATGGACCGGGGAGCTGTTTTTT.

The chain has TRBV19 and TRBJ1-4; TRBD1 is a possible D gene (6 bases). The germline gives CDR1 LNHDA, CDR2 SQIVND (reference sequence). V gave up 6 bases and J gave up 5 bases, with 22 bases separating them. The CDR3 has 17 amino acids. The CDR3 spells CASSLDVGAETNEKLFF. The CDR3 nucleotides read TGTGCCAGTAGCCTCGATGTGGGGGCAGAGACAAATGAAAAACTGTTTTTT.

The rearrangement links TRBV29-1 to TRBJ1-1; the D is unclear. The CDR3 is made up of 13 amino acids. The germline V and J ends were trimmed by 7 bases and 1 base, with 13 bases remaining between them. Germline V CDR1 and CDR2: SQVTM, ANQGSEA. The CDR3 reads CSGAVGGNTEAFF. In DNA form, the CDR3 reads TGCAGCGGTGCTGTAGGAGGGAACACTGAAGCTTTCTTT.

This sequence joins TRBV6-5 and TRBJ1-1; 7 bases match TRBD1. Trimming at V came to 6 bases and at J to 4 bases, leaving 8 bases not matched to a gene. CDR1 and CDR2 from the germline V gene are MNHEY and SVGAGI. The CDR3 has 14 amino acids. CDR3 residues: CASSRSGGRTEAFF. The CDR3, as DNA: TGTGCCAGCAGCCGGTCAGGGGGTCGCACTGAAGCTTTCTTT.

J is TRBJ1-5 and V is TRBV5-1; TRBD1 matches at 8 bases. The CDR3 runs 14 residues. The junction had 3 bases not matched to a gene; V was cut back by 2 bases and J by 5 bases. Germline assignment: CDR1 SGHRS and CDR2 YFSETQ. The CDR3 sequence is CASSFGQGDQPQHF. In DNA, the CDR3 is TGCGCCAGCAGCTTCGGACAGGGTGATCAGCCCCAGCATTTT.

J is TRBJ2-5 and V is TRBV10-3, with TRBD1 matching 8 bases. CDR3 length equals 14 residues. Losses at the gene ends were 6 bases for V and 4 bases for J; bases not matched to a gene: 7. Germline V lookup: CDR1 ENHRY, CDR2 SYGVKD. Here the CDR3 reads CAIRKDRAAETQYF. CDR3 nucleotides: TGTGCCATCAGGAAGGACAGGGCTGCAGAGACCCAGTACTTC.

The J gene is TRBJ1-1, the V gene TRBV7-2; weak D call: TRBD1 (6 bases). The germline V gene has CDR1 SGHTA and CDR2 FQGNSA. The CDR3 spans 14 residues. V was cut by 5 bases and J by 11 bases, with 21 bases left in between. As DNA, the CDR3 is TGTGCCAGCAGCCGCTCCCCGCAGGGGTCGAGGGCTTTCTTT. Amino acid sequence: CASSRSPQGSRAFF.

The J gene is TRBJ2-1, the V gene TRBV18; 11 bases are shared with TRBD2. The CDR3 is made up of 16 amino acids. The germline V gene has CDR1 KGHSH and CDR2 LQKENI. Trimming at V came to 2 bases and at J to 3 bases, leaving 3 bases not matched to a gene. CDR3 loop: CASSPTGTSGYNEQFF. In DNA, the CDR3 is TGTGCCAGCTCACCAACCGGGACTAGCGGCTACAATGAGCAGTTCTTC.

This sequence joins TRBV5-6 and TRBJ1-2, with a possible D match to TRBD1 (5 bases). There are 15 residues in the CDR3. Looked up from germline, CDR1 is SGHDT and CDR2 is YYEEEE. The V end was cut by 1 base, the J end by 6 bases, with 16 bases between. The CDR3 loop is CASSLFQGKVDGYTF. In DNA, the CDR3 is TGTGCCAGCAGCTTGTTCCAGGGTAAGGTCGATGGCTACACCTTC.

V usage is TRBV19 and J usage is TRBJ1-1; D is uncertain. V dropped 2 bases and J dropped 1 base, with 14 bases sitting between them. CDR1 and CDR2 (germline): LNHDA, SQIVND (reference sequence). The CDR3 runs to 16 residues. CDR3 loop: CASSISRGTPNTEAFF. CDR3 nucleotides: TGTGCCAGTAGTATAAGCAGAGGAACCCCGAACACTGAAGCTTTCTTT.

This rearrangement joins TRBV2 to TRBJ1-5; D gene unclear. Germline assignment: CDR1 SNHLY and CDR2 FYNNEI. Trimming removed 0 bases from V and 4 bases from J, with 10 bases in between. The CDR3 has 15 residues. CDR3 sequence: CASSEAYNQNQPQHF. The DNA for the CDR3 is TGTGCCAGCAGTGAAGCGTACAATCAGAATCAGCCCCAGCATTTT.

The genes are TRBV25-1 and TRBJ2-7, with 10 bases aligning to TRBD2. The CDR3 has 15 amino acids. CDR1 MGHDK and CDR2 SYGVNS come from the germline V gene. Germline trimming cut 6 bases from V and 6 bases from J; bases unmatched to any gene: 11. The CDR3 protein is CASRDPASGGIEQYF. The CDR3 DNA follows: TGTGCCAGCAGGGATCCAGCTAGCGGGGGTATCGAGCAGTACTTC.

This sequence joins TRBV11-3 and TRBJ2-2; 10 bases match TRBD2. Germline V CDR1 and CDR2: SGHNT, YENEEA. Trimming at V came to 5 bases and at J to 3 bases, leaving 3 bases not matched to a gene. This CDR3 has 15 amino acids. For the CDR3, the DNA is TGTGCCAGCAGCCCCGGACTAGCGGACACCGGGGAGCTGTTTTTT. It is translated as CASSPGLADTGELFF. Based on the CDR3 plus reference TRBV11-3 and TRBJ2-2, the full variable domain is EAGVVQSPRYKIIEKKQPVAFWCNPISGHNTLYWYLQNLGQGPELLIRYENEEAVDDSQLPKDRFSAERLKGVDSTLKIQPAELGDSAVYLCASSPGLADTGELFFGEGSRLTVL.

CDR3 loop: CASSIVRDRLRTGELFF. CDR3 nucleotides: TGTGCCAGTAGTATAGTCCGGGACAGGTTGAGAACCGGGGAGCTGTTTTTT. V is TRBV19 and J is TRBJ2-2; 8 bases match TRBD1. The CDR3 is 17 residues long. Germline V CDR1 and CDR2: LNHDA, SQIVND (reference sequence). V shed 1 base, J shed 5 bases, and the junction held 9 bases outside the gene matches.

This clone was seen just once. The V call is TRBV6-5, the J call TRBJ2-7, with D maybe TRBD1 (6 bases). Germline V gene lookup returns CDR1 MNHEY and CDR2 SVGAGI. V was shortened by 7 bases and J by 0 bases, with 16 bases between the two germline ends. The CDR3 covers 15 residues. The CDR3 loop reads CASNDSGQSSYEQYF. The CDR3 DNA reads as TGTGCCAGCAACGATTCAGGACAGAGCTCCTACGAGCAGTACTTC.

The chain carries TRBV12-3 or TRBV12-4 and TRBJ1-1; D is perhaps TRBD1 (5 bases). V was trimmed by 5 bases and J by 11 bases, leaving 18 bases between them. The CDR3 spans 13 residues. The CDR3 here is CASSPDSQSVAFF. The CDR3 DNA is TGTGCCAGCAGTCCCGACAGCCAAAGCGTCGCTTTCTTT.

In this sample, this clone turned up once. The chain links TRBV14 to TRBJ1-1, with D hard to call. Trimming removed 0 bases at V and 4 bases at J, with 9 bases between. The CDR3 loop spans 14 amino acids. Germline V CDR1 and CDR2: SGHDN, FVKESK. DNA for the CDR3: TGTGCCAGCAGCCAAGATCTCGGTTCCACTGAAGCTTTCTTT. It yields the protein CASSQDLGSTEAFF.

J is TRBJ2-2 and V is TRBV14, with a tentative D call TRBD2 (5 bases). Germline loops: CDR1 SGHDN, CDR2 FVKESK. Trimming removed 0 bases from V and 6 bases from J, with 11 bases in between. The length of the CDR3 is 15 residues. In DNA, the CDR3 is TGTGCCAGCAGCCAAGATCTCATAGCGTCCGGGGAGCTGTTTTTT. Its protein product is CASSQDLIASGELFF.

The gene calls are TRBV29-1 and TRBJ1-2; D remains ambiguous. V lost 3 bases and J 8 bases, leaving 22 bases between the germline ends. The CDR3 is made up of 15 amino acids. Per the germline V gene, CDR1 is SQVTM and CDR2 is ANQGSEA. CDR3: CSVDPEGSPTEGYTF. CDR3 DNA: TGCAGCGTTGACCCTGAGGGTAGCCCCACTGAAGGCTACACCTTC. Full variable domain (rest looked up from reference TRBV29-1 and TRBJ1-2): SAVISQKPSRDICQRGTSLTIQCQVDSQVTMMFWYRQQPGQSLTLIATANQGSEATYESGFVIDKFPISRPNLTFSTLTVSNMSPEDSSIYLCSVDPEGSPTEGYTFGSGTRLTVV.

The rearrangement joins TRBV6-6 to TRBJ1-1; no clear D gene. The CDR3 sequence is 13 residues long. The V end lost 5 bases, the J end lost 6 bases, and 13 bases lay between the germline ends. Germline loops: CDR1 MNHNY, CDR2 SVGAGI (reference sequence). The CDR3 is CASSVIESAEAFF. The CDR3 DNA reads TGTGCCAGCAGTGTTATAGAGAGCGCTGAAGCTTTCTTT.